This T cell receptor (beta chain) originates from a study of long-term antiretroviral therapy in people with HIV (dated by TCRdb to 2022 to 2024). Turning to the overall study: The earliest samples were collected about a decade before the 2015 WHO recommendation for immediate ART, when ART was typically delayed until CD4 counts fell. A retrospective serial study tested whether ART initiation and durable HIV suppression were associated with changes in peripheral blood TRB repertoire composition and diversity. From some 30 adults with confirmed HIV infection, the cohort provided around 180 cryopreserved PBMC samples, gathered serially across a mean of approximately six years (range 1-12). Among the roughly 30 participants with HIV, eleven were female. No cross-contamination during QIAcube processing was seen in test extractions of a monoclonal T-cell line run alongside around 34 polyclonal samples. Overall study outcomes, separate from this receptor: The samples span the years 2004 to 2017, and the ART regimens used at that time may not be as effective as current regimens. Inferences about post-ART repertoire changes are limited because no data were available on ART adherence, viral resistance or therapy changes. CDR3 length ranges in HIV repertoires were narrower than in controls, and network structure suggested an antigen-experienced repertoire with only a slight naive shift after ART. Owing to limited PBMC availability, only the TCR beta chain was sequenced, without alpha chain pairing. Because pre-ART samples had limited cell numbers, unsorted PBMC were profiled rather than sorted CD4+ and CD8+ T cells. A significant increase in TRB diversity was found to be associated with ART initiation, although TRB diversity was observed to remain significantly below that of transplant donor controls even after long-term ART. Expanded TRB clones identified before ART initiation dominated the repertoire across all time points, though the dominance fluctuated and decreased in many PLHIV after ART.

To be included, a participant needed at least one PBMC sample from before ART initiation plus at least two post-ART samples. Every participant with HIV received treatment in the United States of America. Before DNA extraction, cryopreserved samples of 1-10 million PBMC were thawed and washed. At the time of the earliest PBMC sample, participants with HIV were aged between about 23 and 54 years. PBMC samples were contributed by each participant from 1-4 timepoints before ART initiation and 2-8 timepoints after ART initiation, with a median of 7 samples. For every participant, serial HIV viral load, CD4+ T-cell count, ART history and demographic data were obtained. Using a Qiagen kit on a QIAcube, genomic DNA was extracted from unsorted PBMC, with samples processed in batches of 12. The immunoSEQ hsTCRB v3.0 assay was used at survey level resolution to sequence the TRB variable region. The target sequencing depth for TRB was roughly 40,000-50,000 T-cell genomes per sample. Pooled TRB libraries were sequenced on an Illumina MiSeq with a v3 150-cycle kit. The published analysis was carried out like this. Repertoire analysis ran in R within a reproducible Nextflow workflow covering QC, data transformation and analysis. LymphoSeq2, an R package for exploring AIRR-Seq data, was used to implement the custom analyses. A handful of samples yielding fewer than 5000 total TRB sequences were excluded, leaving 188 analyzed HIV repertoires. Among the approximately 180 retained HIV repertoires, about 57 were collected before ART initiation and 120 to 130 were collected after ART initiation. Each repertoire was downsampled to 5000 TRB nucleotide sequences, and summary statistics were averaged across 100 downsampling iterations. TRB sequences were retained for analysis only if CDR3 regions of at least seven amino acids were present. Two measures captured diversity: a Shannon entropy-derived clonality score and the Gini coefficient. Repertoire networks linked the top 5000 CDR3 amino acid sequences whenever two sequences differed by an edit distance of one. GLIPH2 predicted antigen specificity groups and MHC restriction for TRB CDR3 amino acid sequences. CDR3 amino acid sequences were matched against VDJdb and McPAS-TCR to flag known CMV, EBV, HIV or tissue antigen associations. Pre-ART, post-ART and control groups were compared with Wilcoxon signed-rank tests and Holm-Bonferroni correction. Not all clones reach the TCRdb copy of this immuneACCESS table, which keeps in-frame sequences only. Checked studies attribute under half of the gap to unresolved V genes and leave the rest unexplained. The DNA was the basis for D and trimming; V, J and clone size are from that table. The sample table shows approximately 20,000 clones, and roughly four fifths are seen once. About 4.9% of the sample belongs to the ten largest clones.

On this clone: This receptor's antigen is unknown. There are no base qualities to consult, and no much larger clone falls within one base.

The germline V gene provides CDR1 SGHTA and CDR2 FQGNSA. V trim: 1 base; J trim: 2 bases; unmatched bases: 1. Spanning cysteine to phenylalanine, the CDR3 consists of 15 amino acids. Only the CDR3 region is kept as DNA, spanning 45 bases read in frame from base 1. The material was unsorted PBMCs, obtained 0.5 years after starting antiretroviral therapy. This TCR was recovered from a man younger than 35 with HIV. The chain is encoded by TRBV7-2 joined to TRBJ1-5; 8 bases in between match TRBD1. The DNA sequence is TGTGCCAGCAGCTTAGTGGGACAGGGCAATCAGCCCCAGCATTTT. Translated, it gives CASSLVGQGNQPQHF.